Listed below are T cell receptor beta chains from one sample, sequenced in a study of technical replicates of blood from a few donors. Profiled with immunoSEQ multiplex PCR; TCRdb holds only in-frame clones, not every one. This sample yields nearly 80,000 clones, of which about 92% are seen a single time; around 0.38% belongs to the top ten. Source material: T cells isolated from PBMCs. The receptors here all came from a human donor in good health. The CDR3 runs from the conserved cysteine through the conserved F or W. Fields, in order: J gene, D gene, V gene, clone size, CDR3 protein. A D gene is named only where the DNA matches it firmly. Size tells how often a clone was seen (once, few, many) or the class of an expanded clone, and some rows leave it out.

J: TRBJ2-2; D: .; V: TRBV7-7; size: .; CDR3: CASSLGQNTGELFF
J: TRBJ2-3; D: TRBD2; V: TRBV5-1; size: .; CDR3: CASSLISGRTDTQYF
J: TRBJ2-5; D: .; V: TRBV30; size: .; CDR3: CAWSVIRETQYF
J: TRBJ1-1; D: TRBD1; V: TRBV7-2; size: .; CDR3: CASSFTVGTGRNTEAFF
J: TRBJ1-2; D: .; V: TRBV27; size: .; CDR3: CASRRSSNYGYTF
J: TRBJ1-1; D: .; V: TRBV27; size: .; CDR3: CASSLSRGGTEAFF
J: TRBJ2-3; D: .; V: TRBV2; size: .; CDR3: CASSDHIGTNTQYF
J: TRBJ1-5; D: .; V: TRBV5-1; size: .; CDR3: CASRPGGGNQPQHF
J: TRBJ2-3; D: TRBD2; V: TRBV5-1; size: once; CDR3: CASSLMAGGSTDTQYF
J: TRBJ2-2; D: TRBD2; V: TRBV5-1; size: .; CDR3: CASSSRLAGVPGELFF
J: TRBJ1-5; D: .; V: TRBV5-1; size: .; CDR3: CASSPQPGSNQPQHF
J: TRBJ2-1; D: TRBD2; V: TRBV28; size: .; CDR3: CASIWREKHNEQFF
J: TRBJ2-7; D: .; V: TRBV10-3; size: once; CDR3: CATQESGPIEQYF
J: TRBJ1-5; D: .; V: TRBV10-3; size: .; CDR3: CAISESGGQAVQPQHF
J: TRBJ1-5; D: .; V: TRBV27; size: .; CDR3: CASSWASNQPQHF
J: TRBJ2-7; D: TRBD2; V: TRBV19; size: .; CDR3: CASTSGGTYEQYF
J: TRBJ1-1; D: .; V: TRBV7-3; size: .; CDR3: CASSQTMSGTEAFF
J: TRBJ2-2; D: .; V: TRBV5-1; size: .; CDR3: CASSLALSHTGELFF
J: TRBJ1-4; D: .; V: TRBV9; size: .; CDR3: CASSVEGQWTATNEKLFF
J: TRBJ1-5; D: .; V: TRBV28; size: .; CDR3: CASSFRGGQPQHF
J: TRBJ2-2; D: TRBD1; V: TRBV19; size: .; CDR3: CASRQGAPTGELFF
J: TRBJ2-7; D: .; V: TRBV4-3; size: .; CDR3: CASSQGVDFSYEQYF
J: TRBJ1-5; D: TRBD1; V: TRBV2; size: once; CDR3: CASSERTGYSNQPQHF
J: TRBJ2-1; D: TRBD2; V: TRBV7-6; size: .; CDR3: CASRRAGSYNEQFF
J: TRBJ2-7; D: TRBD1; V: TRBV15; size: .; CDR3: CATSLPGQGVYEQYF
J: TRBJ2-1; D: TRBD2; V: TRBV7-2; size: .; CDR3: CASSLLGGRASEQFF